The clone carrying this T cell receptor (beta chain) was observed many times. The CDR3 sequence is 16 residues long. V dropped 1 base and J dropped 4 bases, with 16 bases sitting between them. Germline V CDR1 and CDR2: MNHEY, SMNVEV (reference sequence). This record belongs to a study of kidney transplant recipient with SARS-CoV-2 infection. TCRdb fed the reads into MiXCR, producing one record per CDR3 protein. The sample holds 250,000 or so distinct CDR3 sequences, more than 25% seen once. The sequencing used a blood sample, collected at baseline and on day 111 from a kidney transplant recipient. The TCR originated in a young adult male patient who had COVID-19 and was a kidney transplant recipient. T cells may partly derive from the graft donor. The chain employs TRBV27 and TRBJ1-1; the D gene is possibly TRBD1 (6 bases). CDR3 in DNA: TGTGCCAGCAGTTTATATGGGGGGCAACGCGGCACTGAAGCTTTCTTT. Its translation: CASSLYGGQRGTEAFF.